This T cell receptor beta chain was profiled in a study of cytomegalovirus exposure and HLA in healthy donors. The PCR had 60 Vbeta and 13 Jbeta primers. Data came from immunoSEQ multiplex PCR; TCRdb stores just in-frame clones and leaves some out. The table records approximately 140,000 clones, approximately 80% of them present only once. In the case of this clone: No antigen is known for it.

This CDR3 contains 15 residues. CDR1 and CDR2 from the germline V gene are MNHEY and SMNVEV (reference sequence). V shed 5 bases and J 4 bases; nucleotides not matched to a gene: 9. Study-level results: Analysis performed later found roughly 18,000 TCR beta sequences associated with HLA alleles at 0.05 false discovery rate.

This sequence was found in a male donor in good health and CMV-seronegative. The rearrangement joins TRBV27 to TRBJ1-2; 8 positions agree with TRBD1. Sequenced material: PBMCs. Here the CDR3 reads CASSLPGTGLYGYTF. Written as DNA, the CDR3 is TGTGCCAGCAGTCTCCCCGGGACAGGACTCTATGGCTACACCTTC.